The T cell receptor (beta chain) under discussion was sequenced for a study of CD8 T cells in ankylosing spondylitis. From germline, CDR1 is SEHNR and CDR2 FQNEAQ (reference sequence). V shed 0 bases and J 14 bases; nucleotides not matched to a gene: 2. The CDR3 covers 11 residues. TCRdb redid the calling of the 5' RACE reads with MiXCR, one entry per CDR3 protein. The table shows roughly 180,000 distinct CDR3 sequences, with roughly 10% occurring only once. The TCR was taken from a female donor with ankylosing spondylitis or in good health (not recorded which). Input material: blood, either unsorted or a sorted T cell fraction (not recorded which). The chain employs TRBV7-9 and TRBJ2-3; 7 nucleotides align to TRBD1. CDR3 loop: CASSLAGGTYF. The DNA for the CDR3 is TGTGCCAGCAGCTTAGCAGGGGGCACGTATTTT.